A single sample gave rise to the 7 T cell receptor beta chains below, sequenced in a study of cytomegalovirus exposure and HLA in healthy donors. Primers for the PCR totalled 60 Vbeta and 13 Jbeta. The data were produced by immunoSEQ multiplex PCR, yet TCRdb's version contains in-frame clones alone and is incomplete. The table lists under 150,000 clones, around 81% of them singletons. Sequencing was carried out using PBMCs. Receptors originate from a man aged 18 to 35 in good health and CMV-seronegative.

This sequence joins TRBV11-2 and TRBJ1-1, with TRBD1 as a possible D gene (6 bases). Per germline, CDR1 SGHAT and CDR2 FQNNGV. Trimming removed 5 bases at V and 8 bases at J, with 21 bases between. The CDR3 consists of 15 residues. CDR3 sequence reads: CASSTQTGLRGEAFF. Written as DNA, the CDR3 is TGTGCCAGCAGCACCCAGACAGGCCTAAGGGGGGAAGCTTTCTTT.

The rearrangement uses TRBV5-6 and TRBJ2-3; the match to TRBD2 covers 8 bases. Per germline, CDR1 SGHDT and CDR2 YYEEEE. The V and J ends lost 4 bases and 4 bases, in that order; junction bases with no gene match: 8. CDR3 length: 15 residues. This CDR3 reads CASSARGGLADTQYF. CDR3 in DNA: TGTGCCAGCAGCGCACGGGGGGGCCTCGCAGATACGCAGTATTTT.

V is TRBV6-6 and J is TRBJ1-2; D is unresolved. Trimming left V 7 bases short and J 5 bases short, with 11 bases between. This CDR3 spans 12 amino acids. Germline CDR1 reads MNHNY; CDR2 reads SVGAGI (reference sequence). The CDR3 region has the DNA TGTGCCAGCACGCCAGGCGCATATGGCTACACCTTC. Its translation is CASTPGAYGYTF.

The chain joins TRBV19 to TRBJ1-1; D is unclear. This CDR3 comprises 14 residues. The V end was cut by 0 bases, the J end by 4 bases, with 9 bases between. CDR1 is LNHDA, CDR2 SQIVND, per germline (reference sequence). CDR3 sequence reads: CASSIESRLTEAFF. The CDR3 DNA follows: TGTGCCAGTAGTATAGAATCCAGGCTCACTGAAGCTTTCTTT.

The V call is TRBV6-5, the J call TRBJ2-2, with 9 nucleotides matching TRBD1. V trimming: 4 bases; J trimming: 1 base; junction bases outside the gene matches: 4. CDR3 length: 16 residues. The germline V gene has CDR1 MNHEY and CDR2 SVGAGI. DNA of the CDR3: TGTGCCAGCAGTTGGGGACAGGGTGGGAACACCGGGGAGCTGTTTTTT. It is translated as CASSWGQGGNTGELFF.

J is TRBJ2-1 and V is TRBV29-1, with D perhaps TRBD1 (6 bases). The germline V gene has CDR1 SQVTM and CDR2 ANQGSEA. V was shortened by 4 bases and J by 3 bases, with 16 bases between the two germline ends. The CDR3 sequence is 15 residues long. CDR3 coding DNA: TGCAGCGTTGCGTATTCGGGACAACTCTACAATGAGCAGTTCTTC. Residues: CSVAYSGQLYNEQFF.

Points on this clone: The junction and the germline gene differ at one end; a read error may be behind it. Different DNA sequences within this sample yield the same CDR3. The V and J genes are TRBV5-4 and TRBJ1-1; TRBD1 matches 9 bases. Germline values: CDR1 SGHNT, CDR2 YYREEE (reference sequence). The CDR3 runs 16 residues. The CDR3 loop reads CASSVDRGGFNTEAFF. The CDR3 DNA sequence: TGTGCCAGCAGTGTGGACAGGGGCGGCTTTAACACTGAAGCCTTCTTT.